In its sample, the clone carrying this T cell receptor (beta chain) was seen once. The CDR3 is 12 amino acids. V was cut by 6 bases and J by 6 bases, with 12 bases left in between. The entry originates in a study of T cell responses to AZD1222 COVID-19 vaccine. Sequencing used immunoSEQ multiplex PCR; TCRdb keeps in-frame clones, though not all of them. The table lists some 80,000 clones, 85% to 95% of them singletons. The input for sequencing was peripheral blood, taken on day 0 of AZD1222 vaccination. This sequence was found in an adult in good health. The chain couples TRBV12-3 or TRBV12-4 to TRBJ2-7, with a tentative D call TRBD1 (5 bases). Written as DNA, the CDR3 is TGTGCCAGCAGCCCAAGGGGTCCCGAGCAGTACTTC. Protein product: CASSPRGPEQYF.